Presented here are 32 T cell receptor beta chains from one specimen sequenced in a study of shared clonotypes between healthy human individuals. Only in-frame clones appear in the TCRdb table, and some are missing; sequencing was by immunoSEQ multiplex PCR. This table holds about 2.5 million clones, roughly 90% found once. The sample consisted of naive CD4+ T cells from PBMCs. Subset specified: CD45RA+ positively selected. Receptors were obtained from a man aged 18 to 30 in good health. Some clones in this sample may be carry-over from other donors' samples.

This sequence joins TRBV28 and TRBJ2-1; D is undetermined. The germline V gene has CDR1 MDHEN and CDR2 SYDVKM. V shed 5 bases and J shed 3 bases, with 20 bases lying between them. The CDR3 contains 17 residues. The CDR3, as DNA: TGTGCCAGCAGTCCGTCCTCCCGACTTATCGGCTACAATGAGCAGTTCTTC. Protein product: CASSPSSRLIGYNEQFF.

The J gene is TRBJ1-1, the V gene TRBV6-5; D gene ambiguous. This CDR3 has 15 amino acids. Trimming took 0 bases from V and 7 from J, leaving 15 bases between them. Germline V gene data show CDR1 as MNHEY and CDR2 as SVGAGI. The DNA of the CDR3 is TGTGCCAGCAGTTACTCGATTCCCCCCCTGCTTGAAGCTTTCTTT. Translating it yields CASSYSIPPLLEAFF.

The CDR3 nucleotides are TGTGCCAGCAGGCCCGGAGGGATCTATGGCTACACCTTC. It encodes CASRPGGIYGYTF. The chain recombines TRBV5-4 with TRBJ1-2; D is unresolved. CDR3 length: 13 residues. Trimming took off 5 bases at V and 4 bases at J, with 12 bases between the two ends. Looked up from germline, CDR1 is SGHNT and CDR2 is YYREEE (reference sequence). Full variable domain (missing parts from reference TRBV5-4 and TRBJ1-2): ETGVTQSPTHLIKTRGQQVTLRCSSQSGHNTVSWYQQALGQGPQFIFQYYREEENGRGNFPPRFSGLQFPNYSSELNVNALELDDSALYLCASRPGGIYGYTFGSGTRLTVV.

The chain links TRBV28 to TRBJ2-7; 14 bases are shared with TRBD2. Per germline, CDR1 MDHEN and CDR2 SYDVKM. The CDR3 runs to 12 residues. The V segment lost 8 bases and the J segment 6 bases; nucleotides outside the gene matches: 0. The CDR3 DNA reads as TGTGCCAGCGGACTAGCGGGAGGCGAGCAGTACTTC. It specifies CASGLAGGEQYF.

The chain combines TRBV7-3 with TRBJ2-5; D possibly uses TRBD1 or TRBD2 (5 bases each). CDR1 and CDR2 (germline): SGHTA, FQGTGA. The CDR3 length is 14 residues. The V end lost 5 bases, the J end lost 5 bases, and 15 bases lay between the germline ends. CDR3 nucleotide sequence: TGTGCCAGCAGCCAGTCGTCCAGGGACGAGACCCAGTACTTC. Translation: CASSQSSRDETQYF.

The genes are TRBV5-1 and TRBJ2-3; possibly TRBD1 for D (7 bases). The CDR3 consists of 15 residues. CDR1 is SGHRS, CDR2 YFSETQ, per germline. The germline V and J ends were trimmed by 7 bases and 4 bases, with 19 bases remaining between them. In nucleotides, the CDR3 is TGCGCCAGCCTCACAACAGGGGCGGGATCAGATACGCAGTATTTT. This sequence encodes CASLTTGAGSDTQYF.

This sequence joins TRBV7-2 and TRBJ1-5, with D possibly TRBD1 on 6 matching bases. The CDR3 runs 13 residues. From germline, CDR1 is SGHTA and CDR2 FQGNSA. Trimming pared 1 base from V and 7 bases from J, leaving 8 bases between. CDR3 sequence (DNA): TGTGCCAGCAGCTTAGGCAGGGGCCAGCCCCAGCATTTT. Protein sequence: CASSLGRGQPQHF.

The chain recombines TRBV5-1 with TRBJ2-7; tentatively, D is TRBD2 (7 bases). V was pared by 0 bases and J by 6 bases, with 22 bases between. This CDR3 is 17 amino acids long. The germline gives CDR1 SGHRS, CDR2 YFSETQ. The CDR3: CASSLGAGGRPQSEQYF. In DNA form, the CDR3 reads TGCGCCAGCAGCTTGGGTGCCGGGGGGCGCCCCCAATCCGAGCAGTACTTC.

The chain is built from TRBV6-6 and TRBJ2-1, with D unresolved. The CDR3 runs to 15 residues. CDR1 is MNHNY, CDR2 SVGAGI, per germline (reference sequence). V dropped 6 bases and J dropped 0 bases, with 12 bases sitting between them. The CDR3 nucleotides are TGTGCCAGCAGCCCCCAGGCTAGCTCCTACAATGAGCAGTTCTTC. Translation gives CASSPQASSYNEQFF.

This clone occurred a few times. The V and J genes are TRBV7-2 and TRBJ1-5; TRBD1 is a possible D gene (6 bases). V dropped 3 bases and J dropped 6 bases, with 9 bases sitting between them. Per germline, CDR1 SGHTA and CDR2 FQGNSA. The CDR3 runs to 13 residues. CDR3 sequence: CASSLQGSQPQHF. The CDR3 nucleotides are TGTGCCAGCAGCTTGCAGGGGAGTCAGCCCCAGCATTTT.

The chain links TRBV5-1 to TRBJ2-3; 16 nucleotides align to TRBD2. V shed 4 bases, J shed 3 bases, and the junction held 5 bases outside the gene matches. The CDR3 contains 17 residues. In germline, CDR1 is SGHRS, CDR2 YFSETQ. The CDR3 loop is CASSAGLAGGPTDTQYF. CDR3 sequence (DNA): TGCGCCAGCAGCGCGGGACTAGCGGGAGGGCCGACAGATACGCAGTATTTT.

The chain uses TRBV6-6 and TRBJ1-5; D is undetermined. The CDR3 loop spans 12 amino acids. Trimming left V 8 bases short and J 4 bases short, with 9 bases between. Germline CDR1 and CDR2: MNHNY and SVGAGI (reference sequence). Here the CDR3 reads CASCPPNQPQHF. Written as DNA, the CDR3 is TGTGCCAGCTGCCCCCCTAATCAGCCCCAGCATTTT.

CDR3 amino acids: CASSPRMGYEQYF. CDR3 bases: TGCGCCAGCAGCCCGCGGATGGGTTATGAGCAGTACTTC. The V and J genes are TRBV5-1 and TRBJ2-7; D unresolved. V lost 4 bases to trimming and J lost 7 bases, with 15 bases between them. The length of the CDR3 is 13 residues. Germline CDR1 SGHRS, CDR2 YFSETQ. The full variable domain, rest sourced from reference TRBV5-1 and TRBJ2-7, is KAGVTQTPRYLIKTRGQQVTLSCSPISGHRSVSWYQQTPGQGLQFLFEYFSETQRNKGNFPGRFSGRQFSNSRSEMNVSTLELGDSALYLCASSPRMGYEQYFGPGTRLTVT.

V usage is TRBV5-6 and J usage is TRBJ2-3; 10 nucleotides line up with TRBD1. V shed 7 bases, J shed 3 bases, and the junction held 8 bases outside the gene matches. Germline V gene data show CDR1 as SGHDT and CDR2 as YYEEEE. There are 15 residues in the CDR3. The CDR3 nucleotides read TGTGCCAGCGGACGCCGGGACAGGGGAACAGATACGCAGTATTTT. The encoded protein is CASGRRDRGTDTQYF.

The CDR3: CASSQDPRTGELFF. CDR3 DNA: TGCGCCAGCAGCCAAGACCCAAGGACCGGGGAGCTGTTTTTT. V usage is TRBV4-3 and J usage is TRBJ2-2; D remains unclear. V was clipped by 0 bases and J by 5 bases, with 7 bases between them. CDR3 length equals 14 residues. The V gene's germline CDR1 is LGHNA and CDR2 YSLEER.

V usage is TRBV27 and J usage is TRBJ2-5, with D perhaps matching TRBD1 or TRBD2 (5 bases each). The CDR3 totals 13 residues. Between the trimmed V and J ends, which lost 4 bases and 3 bases, there was a span of 9 bases. The germline CDR1 and CDR2 sequences are MNHEY and SMNVEV (reference sequence). In DNA form, the CDR3 reads TGTGCCAGCAGTTCGGGACCCGAAGAGACCCAGTACTTC. This translates into CASSSGPEETQYF.

The chain combines TRBV6-5 with TRBJ2-5; 7 bases are shared with TRBD2. This CDR3 region has 15 residues. J lost 3 bases, V lost 2 bases, and 6 bases had no gene match. CDR1 and CDR2 (germline): MNHEY, SVGAGI. The CDR3 is CASSYGGRPKETQYF. Written as DNA, the CDR3 is TGTGCCAGCAGTTACGGCGGGAGACCAAAAGAGACCCAGTACTTC.

This clone came up once. J is TRBJ2-3 and V is TRBV14; TRBD2 matches 12 bases. Germline V gives CDR1 SGHDN, CDR2 FVKESK. The CDR3 runs 16 residues. V lost 3 bases to trimming and J lost 5 bases; unmatched junction nucleotides: 6. CDR3 residues: CASSHRTSGNRDTQYF. In DNA, the CDR3 is TGTGCCAGCAGCCACCGGACTAGCGGGAACAGAGATACGCAGTATTTT.

The J gene is TRBJ2-3, the V gene TRBV6-5; TRBD1 agrees at 12 bases. Germline loops: CDR1 MNHEY, CDR2 SVGAGI. The CDR3 totals 15 residues. After removal of 6 bases from V and 5 bases from J, the junction contained 6 bases not matched to a gene. The CDR3 spells CASRPGQGAGDTQYF. The CDR3 nucleotides are TGTGCCAGCAGACCGGGACAGGGGGCTGGAGATACGCAGTATTTT.

This chain links TRBV28 with TRBJ2-7; D gene unclear. Trimming cost V 3 bases and J 5 bases, with 17 bases left between them. The CDR3 consists of 15 residues. The germline V gene encodes CDR1 MDHEN and CDR2 SYDVKM. CDR3 amino acids: CASSFEFGTNDEQYF. CDR3 nucleotides: TGTGCCAGCAGTTTCGAGTTCGGTACCAACGACGAGCAGTACTTC.

The V and J genes are TRBV20-1 and TRBJ1-6; D is uncertain. The V and J ends lost 6 bases and 9 bases respectively, with 9 bases between them. CDR3 length: 11 amino acids. Germline values: CDR1 DFQATT, CDR2 SNEGSKA (reference sequence). CDR3 DNA: TGCAGTGCCACTCATGGTTCACCCCTCCACTTT. Translation gives CSATHGSPLHF.

V is TRBV5-4 and J is TRBJ2-7; 8 bases are shared with TRBD1. Germline-derived CDR1 and CDR2 are SGHNT and YYREEE (reference sequence). The CDR3 extends over 17 amino acids. After removal of 4 bases from V and 0 bases from J, the junction contained 12 bases not matched to a gene. The CDR3 loop reads CASSTGLRQGNSYEQYF. In DNA form, the CDR3 reads TGTGCCAGCAGCACCGGGTTAAGACAGGGGAACTCCTACGAGCAGTACTTC. Based on the CDR3 plus reference TRBV5-4 and TRBJ2-7, the full variable domain is ETGVTQSPTHLIKTRGQQVTLRCSSQSGHNTVSWYQQALGQGPQFIFQYYREEENGRGNFPPRFSGLQFPNYSSELNVNALELDDSALYLCASSTGLRQGNSYEQYFGPGTRLTVT.

The CDR3 loop reads CASSPLRGNTGELFF. DNA of the CDR3: TGTGCCAGCAGTCCCTTGCGGGGGAACACCGGGGAGCTGTTTTTT. The chain recombines TRBV6-5 with TRBJ2-2, with D perhaps matching TRBD2 (6 bases). V was clipped by 5 bases and J by 1 base, with 11 bases between them. CDR3 length: 15 amino acids. CDR1 is MNHEY, CDR2 SVGAGI, per germline.

This sequence joins TRBV27 and TRBJ2-3; 9 nucleotides agree with TRBD1. CDR3 length: 16 amino acids. Germline V gene data show CDR1 as MNHEY and CDR2 as SMNVEV (reference sequence). With 5 bases clipped from V and 1 base from J, the junction kept 7 bases outside the gene matches. The CDR3: CASSDYRGQGTDTQYF. The CDR3 bases are TGTGCCAGCAGTGACTACAGGGGGCAGGGCACAGATACGCAGTATTTT.

This rearrangement joins TRBV12-5 to TRBJ2-1; TRBD2 agrees at 9 bases. V lost 2 bases and J lost 7; bases outside the gene matches: 12. The CDR3 has 17 amino acids. Per the germline V gene, CDR1 is LGHNT and CDR2 is FRNRAP. The CDR3 protein is CASGLNSGGRALNEQFF. In nucleotides, the CDR3 is TGTGCTAGTGGTTTGAATTCGGGCGGGAGGGCCTTGAATGAGCAGTTCTTC.

This clone has a single count. Different DNA sequences within this sample yield the same CDR3. The chain recombines TRBV28 with TRBJ2-7; 8 bases are shared with TRBD2. Germline values: CDR1 MDHEN, CDR2 SYDVKM. This CDR3 contains 12 residues. Trimming cost V 2 bases and J 6 bases; bases outside gene matches: 0. CDR3 region: CASSLAGGEQYF. The CDR3 nucleotides are TGTGCCAGCAGTTTAGCGGGGGGCGAGCAGTACTTC.

There are a few counts of this clone. The V gene is TRBV11-2, the J gene TRBJ2-1, with unresolved D. Germline-derived CDR1 and CDR2 are SGHAT and FQNNGV. The V gene lost 3 bases and the J gene lost 10 bases, with 16 bases spanning the gap. The CDR3 covers 14 residues. CDR3 region: CASSFSAGLQEQFF. The CDR3 nucleotides are TGTGCCAGCAGCTTTAGTGCCGGCCTACAGGAGCAGTTCTTC.

The J gene is TRBJ1-3, the V gene TRBV28, with D perhaps matching TRBD1 (6 bases). V was cut by 3 bases and J by 1 base, with 13 bases left in between. The CDR3 totals 16 residues. Germline assignment: CDR1 MDHEN and CDR2 SYDVKM. The CDR3 here is CASSLEGGLSGNTIYF. DNA for the CDR3: TGTGCCAGCAGTTTGGAGGGGGGCTTGTCTGGAAACACCATATATTTT.

V gene TRBV28 combines with J gene TRBJ2-2, with TRBD1 matching 7 bases. Germline V gives CDR1 MDHEN, CDR2 SYDVKM. The ends lost 2 bases at V and 7 bases at J; junction bases unmatched: 10. The CDR3 length is 16 residues. The CDR3 nucleotides are TGTGCCAGCAGTTTAGGGGACAGAGGCCGTCACGGGGAGCTGTTTTTT. Translation: CASSLGDRGRHGELFF.

This clone was picked up one time. The rearrangement uses TRBV2 and TRBJ1-5; 10 positions agree with TRBD1. Germline V gene sequence: CDR1 SNHLY, CDR2 FYNNEI. The CDR3 sequence is 16 residues long. J lost 4 bases, V lost 5 bases, and 8 bases had no gene match. The CDR3 DNA reads as TGTGCCAGCAGTAAGAGGACAGGGGGAGATAATCAGCCCCAGCATTTT. Encoded protein: CASSKRTGGDNQPQHF.

The CDR3 loop reads CASSLGVVSQAGELFF. As DNA, the CDR3 is TGTGCCAGCAGCTTGGGTGTGGTCAGTCAAGCCGGGGAGCTGTTTTTT. The chain recombines TRBV5-4 with TRBJ2-2; D call uncertain. V shed 0 bases and J shed 6 bases, with 15 bases lying between them. CDR3 length equals 16 residues. Germline CDR1 reads SGHNT; CDR2 reads YYREEE (reference sequence).

The chain employs TRBV7-2 and TRBJ2-7, with D possibly matching TRBD2 (5 bases). V dropped 2 bases and J dropped 2 bases, with 16 bases sitting between them. In germline, CDR1 is SGHTA, CDR2 FQGNSA. The CDR3 sequence is 16 residues long. The CDR3, as DNA: TGTGCCAGCAGCTTAAGGAGGATGGCATCAACCTACGAGCAGTACTTC. Translated, it gives CASSLRRMASTYEQYF.